The subject of this entry is one T cell receptor (beta chain). The sample contains more than one DNA sequence encoding this CDR3. Membership in each cohort depended on participant-reported clinical history. The data derive from a study of blood T cell repertoires in COVID-19. The overall study: Sources were T cells, B-cell-depleted T cells, or PBMCs; the material itself was cDNA or gDNA.

CDR1 and CDR2 from the germline V gene are LNHDA and SQIVND (reference sequence). The CDR3 is 14 residues long. Trimming shortened V by 3 bases and J by 1 base, and 9 bases separated the two germline ends. Authors' methods: Amplification of reference gene primers was used by the study to estimate nucleated cell counts. Produced via immunoSEQ multiplex PCR; TCRdb's table is partial and in-frame only. The DNA was the basis for D and trimming; V, J and clone size are from that table. The sample shows 150,000 to 200,000 clones, roughly 87% of them seen only once. This sequence originates from a woman in her thirties or forties with acute COVID-19. Sequencing used PBMCs or T cells enriched from blood (not recorded which). The chain combines TRBV19 with TRBJ1-1; D perhaps matches TRBD1 (5 bases). The DNA for the CDR3 is TGTGCCAGTAGTATTCGTCAGGGGAACACTGAAGCTTTCTTT. Protein: CASSIRQGNTEAFF. The entire variable domain, with the rest obtained from reference TRBV19 and TRBJ1-1, is as follows: DGGITQSPKYLFRKEGQNVTLSCEQNLNHDAMYWYRQDPGQGLRLIYYSQIVNDFQKGDIAEGYSVSREKKESFPLTVTSAQKNPTAFYLCASSIRQGNTEAFFGQGTRLTVV.